Following are 9 T cell receptor beta chains from one sample sequenced in a study of esophageal squamous cell carcinoma under preoperative chemotherapy. TCRdb used MiXCR to reprocess the PCR reads, holding one entry per CDR3 protein. The top ten hold approximately 29% of the sample, which has over 15,000 distinct CDR3 sequences, 48% seen once. Time point in this sample: before preoperative PTX-NDP chemotherapy. This sample was gathered from a patient given preoperative chemotherapy. These TCRs come from a human donor with esophageal squamous cell carcinoma. The donor label of this sample is uncertain.

The sample holds a few counts of this clonotype. V is TRBV7-3 and J is TRBJ2-1; 8 nucleotides line up with TRBD1. The CDR3 consists of 14 residues. CDR1 is SGHTA, CDR2 FQGTGA, per germline. V dropped 4 bases and J dropped 7; count of bases not matched to a gene: 6. CDR3 DNA: TGTGCCAGCAGCTCCGGACAGGGTGGGAATGAGCAGTTCTTC. Translated, it gives CASSSGQGGNEQFF.

The chain carries TRBV11-3 and TRBJ2-5; TRBD1 might be the D (6 bases). The J call may be faulty, since TRBJ2-7 better matches the DNA end. This CDR3 region has 12 residues. The germline V gene has CDR1 SGHNT and CDR2 YENEEA. DNA of the CDR3: TGTGCCAGCAGCTCGACAGGAGACGAGCAGTACTTC. Its translation: CASSSTGDEQYF.

This clonotype was detected ten times or more. CDR3 amino acids: CASSSRGEGAGGREETQYF. The CDR3 region has the DNA TGTGCCAGCAGCTCCCGTGGGGAGGGAGCGGGGGGTAGGGAAGAGACCCAGTACTTC. The rearrangement uses TRBV7-2 and TRBJ2-5; 9 nucleotides line up with TRBD2. The CDR3 has 19 amino acids. J lost 3 bases, V lost 4 bases, and 18 bases had no gene match. Germline-derived CDR1 and CDR2 are SGHTA and FQGNSA.

In this sample, this clonotype turned up many times. The genes are TRBV6-1 and TRBJ1-6; D is unclear. The CDR3 is 15 amino acids. CDR1 MNHNS and CDR2 SASEGT come from the germline V gene. V shed 2 bases and J shed 9 bases, with 14 bases lying between them. DNA of the CDR3: TGTGCCAGCAGTGAAAGGGCCCTAAAGGGTTCACCCCTCCACTTT. This codes for CASSERALKGSPLHF.

V gene TRBV12-3 or TRBV12-4 combines with J gene TRBJ2-3; 7 bases agree with TRBD2. This CDR3 is built from 15 residues. V gave up 5 bases and J gave up 2 bases; unmatched junction bases: 7. DNA of the CDR3: TGTGCCAGCAGTGGGGACCAGCGGGACACAGATACGCAGTATTTT. Translated: CASSGDQRDTDTQYF.

Remarks on this clonotype: At one boundary the junction diverges from the germline segment, which might be a read error. This chain uses TRBV7-2 with TRBJ2-3; 10 bases match TRBD2. Germline lookup yields CDR1 SGHTA and CDR2 FQGNSA. CDR3 size: 16 residues. CDR3 in amino acids: CASRGPGGLAGVAQYF. CDR3 DNA sequence: TGTGCCAGCAGGGGACCTGGGGGCCTAGCGGGAGTAGCGCAGTACTTT.

This clonotype has a handful of counts. This chain joins TRBV7-3 and TRBJ1-1; no firm D call. The CDR3 length is 13 residues. Between the trimmed V and J ends, which lost 4 bases and 5 bases, there was a span of 11 bases. Germline values: CDR1 SGHTA, CDR2 FQGTGA. This CDR3 is CASSSKGGTEAFF. The CDR3 DNA sequence: TGTGCCAGCAGCTCAAAAGGAGGGACTGAAGCTTTCTTT. The full variable domain, its missing parts supplied by reference TRBV7-3 and TRBJ1-1, is GAGVSQTPSNKVTEKGKYVELRCDPISGHTALYWYRQSLGQGPEFLIYFQGTGAADDSGLPNDRFFAVRPEGSVSTLKIQRTERGDSAVYLCASSSKGGTEAFFGQGTRLTVV.

A note on this clonotype: At one end, the junction sequence differs from germline, possibly due to a read error. The chain carries TRBV6-5 and TRBJ2-5; D is perhaps TRBD1 or TRBD2 (5 bases each). This CDR3 spans 17 amino acids. Per germline, CDR1 MNHEY and CDR2 SVGAGI. The CDR3 DNA is TGTGCCAGCAGTTACTCGAGAGGCGGGCTGGGGCAAGCGACCCGACATTTC. Residues: CASSYSRGGLGQATRHF.

This clonotype was observed many times. V usage is TRBV7-8 and J usage is TRBJ2-7, with 9 bases identical to TRBD1. The CDR3 runs to 15 residues. Germline V gene lookup returns CDR1 SGHVS and CDR2 FQNEAQ. J lost 5 bases, V lost 6 bases, and 11 bases had no gene match. The CDR3 is CASRDPGTGNHEQYF. The DNA for the CDR3 is TGTGCCAGCAGAGACCCCGGGACAGGGAACCACGAGCAGTACTTC.